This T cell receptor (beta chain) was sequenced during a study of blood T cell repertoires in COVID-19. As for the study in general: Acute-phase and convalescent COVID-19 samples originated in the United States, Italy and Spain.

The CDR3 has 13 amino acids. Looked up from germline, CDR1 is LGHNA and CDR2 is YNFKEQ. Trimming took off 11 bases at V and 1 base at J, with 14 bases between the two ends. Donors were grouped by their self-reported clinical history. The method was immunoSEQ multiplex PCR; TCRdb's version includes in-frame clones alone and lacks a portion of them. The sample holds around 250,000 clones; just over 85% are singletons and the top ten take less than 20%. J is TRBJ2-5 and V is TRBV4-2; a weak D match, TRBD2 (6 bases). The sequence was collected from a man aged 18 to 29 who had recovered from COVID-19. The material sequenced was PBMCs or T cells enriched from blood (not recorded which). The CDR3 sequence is CAPPGTFQETQYF. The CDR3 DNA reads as TGTGCCCCCCCCGGGACTTTCCAAGAGACCCAGTACTTC.